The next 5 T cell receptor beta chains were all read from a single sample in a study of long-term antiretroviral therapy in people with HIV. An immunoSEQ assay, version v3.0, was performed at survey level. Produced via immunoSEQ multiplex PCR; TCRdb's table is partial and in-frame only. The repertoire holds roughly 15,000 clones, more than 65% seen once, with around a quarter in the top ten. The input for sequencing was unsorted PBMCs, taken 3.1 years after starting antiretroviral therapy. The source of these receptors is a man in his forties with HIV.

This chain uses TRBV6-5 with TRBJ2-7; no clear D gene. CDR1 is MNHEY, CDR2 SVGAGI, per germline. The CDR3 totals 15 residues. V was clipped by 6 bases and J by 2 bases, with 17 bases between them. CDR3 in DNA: TGTGCCAGCAGCCACGAACAAACAGAGACCTACGAGCAGTACTTC. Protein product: CASSHEQTETYEQYF.

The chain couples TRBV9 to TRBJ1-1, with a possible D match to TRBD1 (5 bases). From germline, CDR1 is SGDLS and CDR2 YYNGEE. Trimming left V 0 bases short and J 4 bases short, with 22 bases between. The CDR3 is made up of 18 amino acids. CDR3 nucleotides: TGTGCCAGCAGCGTAGGGTTGATGGTCGGGGCGTTGGGCACTGAAGCTTTCTTT. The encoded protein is CASSVGLMVGALGTEAFF.

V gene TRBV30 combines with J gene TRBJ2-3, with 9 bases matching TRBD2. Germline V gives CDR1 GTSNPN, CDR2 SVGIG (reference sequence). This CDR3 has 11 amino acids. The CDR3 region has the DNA TGTAGCGGGGGGCGGGGAGATACGCAGTATTTT. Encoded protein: CSGGRGDTQYF. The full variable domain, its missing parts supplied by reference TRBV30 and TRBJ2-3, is SQTIHQWPATLVQPVGSPLSLECTVEGTSNPNLYWYRQAAGRGLQLLFYSVGIGQISSEVPQNLSASRPQDRQFILSSKKLLLSDSGFYLCSGGRGDTQYFGPGTRLTVL.

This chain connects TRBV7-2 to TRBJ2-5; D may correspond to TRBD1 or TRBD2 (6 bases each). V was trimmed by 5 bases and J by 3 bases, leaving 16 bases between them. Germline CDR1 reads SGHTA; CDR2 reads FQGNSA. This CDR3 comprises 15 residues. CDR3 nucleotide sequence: TGTGCCAGCAGCCAAGGGGGGAGAGGGAAAGAGACCCAGTACTTC. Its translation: CASSQGGRGKETQYF.

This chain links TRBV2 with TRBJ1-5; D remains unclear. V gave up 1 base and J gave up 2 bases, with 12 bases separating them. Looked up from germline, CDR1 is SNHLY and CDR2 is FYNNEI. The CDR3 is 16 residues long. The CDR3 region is CASSEVAAGGNQPQHF. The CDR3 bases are TGTGCCAGCAGTGAAGTGGCAGCGGGAGGCAATCAGCCCCAGCATTTT.